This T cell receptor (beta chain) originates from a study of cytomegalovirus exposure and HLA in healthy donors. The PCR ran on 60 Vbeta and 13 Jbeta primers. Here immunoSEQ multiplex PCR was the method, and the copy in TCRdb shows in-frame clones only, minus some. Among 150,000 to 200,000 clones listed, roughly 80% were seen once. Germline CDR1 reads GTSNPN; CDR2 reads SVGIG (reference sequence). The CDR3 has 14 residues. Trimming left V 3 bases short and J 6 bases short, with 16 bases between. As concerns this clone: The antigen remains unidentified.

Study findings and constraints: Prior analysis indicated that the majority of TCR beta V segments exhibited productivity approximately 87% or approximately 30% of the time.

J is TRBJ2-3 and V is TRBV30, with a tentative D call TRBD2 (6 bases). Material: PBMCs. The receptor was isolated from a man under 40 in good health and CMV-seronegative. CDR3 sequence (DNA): TGTGCCTGGAGCCCCGGACTATCTAGGGATACGCAGTATTTT. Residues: CAWSPGLSRDTQYF.